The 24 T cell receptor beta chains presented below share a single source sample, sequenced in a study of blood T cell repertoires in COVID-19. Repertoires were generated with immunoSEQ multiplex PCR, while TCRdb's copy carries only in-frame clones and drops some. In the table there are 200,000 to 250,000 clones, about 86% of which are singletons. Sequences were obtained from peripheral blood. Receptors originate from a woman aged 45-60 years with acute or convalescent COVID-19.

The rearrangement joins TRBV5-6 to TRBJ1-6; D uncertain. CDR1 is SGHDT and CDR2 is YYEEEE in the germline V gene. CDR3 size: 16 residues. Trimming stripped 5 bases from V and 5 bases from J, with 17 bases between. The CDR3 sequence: CASSLYGREDNSPLHF. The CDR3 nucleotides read TGTGCCAGCAGTTTATACGGGAGAGAAGATAATTCACCCCTCCACTTT.

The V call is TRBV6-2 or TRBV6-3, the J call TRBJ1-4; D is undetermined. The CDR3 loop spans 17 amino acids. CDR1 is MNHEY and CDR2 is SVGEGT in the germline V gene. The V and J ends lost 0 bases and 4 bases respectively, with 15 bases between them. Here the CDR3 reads CASSYSKFGGSNEKLFF. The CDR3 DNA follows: TGTGCCAGCAGTTACTCGAAGTTCGGCGGGAGTAATGAAAAACTGTTTTTT.

DNA of the CDR3: TGTGCCAGTAGCCAGGGGGTAGTTAATGAGCAGTTCTTC. Its translation is CASSQGVVNEQFF. The chain joins TRBV19 to TRBJ2-1; 7 positions match TRBD1. The CDR3 is made up of 13 amino acids. The V segment lost 6 bases and the J segment 7 bases; nucleotides outside the gene matches: 6. Germline values: CDR1 LNHDA, CDR2 SQIVND (reference sequence).

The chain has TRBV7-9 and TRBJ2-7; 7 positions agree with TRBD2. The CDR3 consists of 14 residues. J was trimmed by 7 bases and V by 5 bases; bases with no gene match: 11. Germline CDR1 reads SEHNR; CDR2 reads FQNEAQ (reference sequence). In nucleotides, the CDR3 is TGTGCCAGCAGCCCCCGAGGCGGGACTATTGAGCAGTACTTC. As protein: CASSPRGGTIEQYF. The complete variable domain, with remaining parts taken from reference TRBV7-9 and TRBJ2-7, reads DTGVSQNPRHKITKRGQNVTFRCDPISEHNRLYWYRQTLGQGPEFLTYFQNEAQLEKSRLLSDRFSAERPKGSFSTLEIQRTEQGDSAMYLCASSPRGGTIEQYFGPGTRLTVT.

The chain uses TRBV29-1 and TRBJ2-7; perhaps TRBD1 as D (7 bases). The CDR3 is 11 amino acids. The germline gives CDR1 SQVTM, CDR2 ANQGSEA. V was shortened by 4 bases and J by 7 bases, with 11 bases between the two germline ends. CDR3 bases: TGCAGCGTTGGCAGGGGGAGGGAGCAGTACTTC. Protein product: CSVGRGREQYF.

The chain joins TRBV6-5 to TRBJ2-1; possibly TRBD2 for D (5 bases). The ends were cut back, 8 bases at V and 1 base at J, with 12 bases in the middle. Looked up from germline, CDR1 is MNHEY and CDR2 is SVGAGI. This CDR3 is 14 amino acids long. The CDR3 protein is CASRVGGSYNEQFF. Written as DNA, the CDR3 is TGTGCCAGCCGGGTTGGCGGGTCCTACAATGAGCAGTTCTTC.

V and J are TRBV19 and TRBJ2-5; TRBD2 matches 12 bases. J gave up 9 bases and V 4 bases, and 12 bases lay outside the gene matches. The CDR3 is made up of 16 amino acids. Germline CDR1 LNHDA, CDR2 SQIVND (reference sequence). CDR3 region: CASSTKLAGGWTAQYF. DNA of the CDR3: TGTGCCAGTAGTACGAAACTAGCGGGAGGTTGGACGGCCCAGTACTTC. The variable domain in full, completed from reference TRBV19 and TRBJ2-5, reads DGGITQSPKYLFRKEGQNVTLSCEQNLNHDAMYWYRQDPGQGLRLIYYSQIVNDFQKGDIAEGYSVSREKKESFPLTVTSAQKNPTAFYLCASSTKLAGGWTAQYFGPGTRLLVL.

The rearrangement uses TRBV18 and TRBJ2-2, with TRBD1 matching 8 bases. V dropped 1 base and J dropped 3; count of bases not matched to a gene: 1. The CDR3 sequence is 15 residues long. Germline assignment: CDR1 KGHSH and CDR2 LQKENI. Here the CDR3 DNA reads TGTGCCAGCTCACCACTACAGGGGGACACCGGGGAGCTGTTTTTT. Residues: CASSPLQGDTGELFF.

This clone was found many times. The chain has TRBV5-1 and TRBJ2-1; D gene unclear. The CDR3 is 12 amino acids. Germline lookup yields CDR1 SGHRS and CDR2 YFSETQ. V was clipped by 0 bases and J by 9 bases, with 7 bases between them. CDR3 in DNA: TGCGCCAGCAGCTTGGTACTCGGTGAGCAGTTCTTC. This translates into CASSLVLGEQFF.

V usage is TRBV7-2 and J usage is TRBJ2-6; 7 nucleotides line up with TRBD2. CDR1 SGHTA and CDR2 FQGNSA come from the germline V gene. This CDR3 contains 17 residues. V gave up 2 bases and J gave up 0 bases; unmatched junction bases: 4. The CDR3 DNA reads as TGTGCCAGCAGCTTACAGGGAGGGAGCTCTGGGGCCAACGTCCTGACTTTC. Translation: CASSLQGGSSGANVLTF.

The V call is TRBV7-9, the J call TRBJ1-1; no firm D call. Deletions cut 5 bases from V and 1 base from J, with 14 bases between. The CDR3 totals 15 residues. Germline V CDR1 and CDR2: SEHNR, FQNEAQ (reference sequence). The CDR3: CASSLSGASNTEAFF. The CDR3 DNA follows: TGTGCCAGCAGCCTCAGCGGAGCTTCGAACACTGAAGCTTTCTTT.

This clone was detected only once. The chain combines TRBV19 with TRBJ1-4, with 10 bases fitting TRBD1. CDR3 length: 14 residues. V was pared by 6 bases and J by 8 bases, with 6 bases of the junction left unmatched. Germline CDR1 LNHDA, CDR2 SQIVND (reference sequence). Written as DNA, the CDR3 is TGTGCCAGTAGGACGGACAGGGGGAGAGAAAAACTGTTTTTT. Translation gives CASRTDRGREKLFF.

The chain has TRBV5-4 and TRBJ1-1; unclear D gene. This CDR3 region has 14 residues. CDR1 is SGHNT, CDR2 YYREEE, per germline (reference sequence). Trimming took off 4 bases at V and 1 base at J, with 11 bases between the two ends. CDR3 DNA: TGTGCCAGCAGCCCGGCGGGGAGGAACACTGAAGCTTTCTTT. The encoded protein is CASSPAGRNTEAFF. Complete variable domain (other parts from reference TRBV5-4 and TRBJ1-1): ETGVTQSPTHLIKTRGQQVTLRCSSQSGHNTVSWYQQALGQGPQFIFQYYREEENGRGNFPPRFSGLQFPNYSSELNVNALELDDSALYLCASSPAGRNTEAFFGQGTRLTVV.

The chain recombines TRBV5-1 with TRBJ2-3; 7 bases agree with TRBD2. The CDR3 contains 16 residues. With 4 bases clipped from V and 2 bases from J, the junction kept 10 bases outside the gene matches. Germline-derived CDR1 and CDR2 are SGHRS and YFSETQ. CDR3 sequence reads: CASSALLASYTDTQYF. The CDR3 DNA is TGCGCCAGCAGCGCCCTACTAGCGTCCTACACAGATACGCAGTATTTT.

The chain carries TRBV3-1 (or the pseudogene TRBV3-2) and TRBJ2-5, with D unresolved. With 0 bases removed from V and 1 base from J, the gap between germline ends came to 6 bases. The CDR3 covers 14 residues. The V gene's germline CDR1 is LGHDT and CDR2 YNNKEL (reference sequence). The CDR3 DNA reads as TGTGCCAGCAGCCAAGAGGGCCTCCAAGAGACCCAGTACTTC. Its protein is CASSQEGLQETQYF.

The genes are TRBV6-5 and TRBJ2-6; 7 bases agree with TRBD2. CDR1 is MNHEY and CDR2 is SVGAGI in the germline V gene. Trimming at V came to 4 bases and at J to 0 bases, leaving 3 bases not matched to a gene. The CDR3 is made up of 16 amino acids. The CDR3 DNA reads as TGTGCCAGCAGTTGGAGCGGGAACTCTGGGGCCAACGTCCTGACTTTC. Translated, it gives CASSWSGNSGANVLTF.

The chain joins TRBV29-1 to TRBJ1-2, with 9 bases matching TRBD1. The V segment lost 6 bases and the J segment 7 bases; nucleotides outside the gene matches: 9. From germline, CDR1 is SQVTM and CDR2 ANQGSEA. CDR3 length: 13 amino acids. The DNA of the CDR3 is TGCAGCGTGCCCAGACAGGGGGTTGGTGGCTACACCTTC. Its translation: CSVPRQGVGGYTF.

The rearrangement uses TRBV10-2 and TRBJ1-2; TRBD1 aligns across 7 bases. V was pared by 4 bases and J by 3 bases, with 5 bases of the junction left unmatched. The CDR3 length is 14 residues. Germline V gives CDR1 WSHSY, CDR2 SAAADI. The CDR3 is CASSGDSSHYGYTF. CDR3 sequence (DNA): TGCGCCAGCAGTGGGGACAGCTCACACTATGGCTACACCTTC.

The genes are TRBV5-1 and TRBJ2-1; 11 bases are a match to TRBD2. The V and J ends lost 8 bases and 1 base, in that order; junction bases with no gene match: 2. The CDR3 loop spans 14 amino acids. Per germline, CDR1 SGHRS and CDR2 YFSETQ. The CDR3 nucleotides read TGCGCCAGTACTAGCGGGGGTTCCTACAATGAGCAGTTCTTC. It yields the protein CASTSGGSYNEQFF.

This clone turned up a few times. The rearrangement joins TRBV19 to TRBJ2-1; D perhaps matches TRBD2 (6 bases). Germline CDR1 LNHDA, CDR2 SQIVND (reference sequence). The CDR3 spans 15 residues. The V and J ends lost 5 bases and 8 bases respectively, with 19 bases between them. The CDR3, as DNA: TGTGCCAGTAGTGCCTCTAGCGTGGGCGGCTATGAGCAGTTCTTC. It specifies CASSASSVGGYEQFF.

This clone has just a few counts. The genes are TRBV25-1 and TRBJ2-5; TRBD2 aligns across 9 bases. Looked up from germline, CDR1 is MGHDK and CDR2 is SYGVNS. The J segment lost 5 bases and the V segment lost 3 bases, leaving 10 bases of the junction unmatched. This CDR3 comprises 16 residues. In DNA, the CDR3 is TGTGCCAGCAGTGATTTAGCGGGGGCCACCAGGGAGACCCAGTACTTC. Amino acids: CASSDLAGATRETQYF.

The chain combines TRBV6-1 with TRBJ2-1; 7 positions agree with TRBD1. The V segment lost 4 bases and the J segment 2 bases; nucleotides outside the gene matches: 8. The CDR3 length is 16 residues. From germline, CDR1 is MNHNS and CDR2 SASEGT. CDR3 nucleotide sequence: TGTGCCAGCAGTGCCCCAGGGCAGGGGGCCTACAATGAGCAGTTCTTC. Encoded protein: CASSAPGQGAYNEQFF.

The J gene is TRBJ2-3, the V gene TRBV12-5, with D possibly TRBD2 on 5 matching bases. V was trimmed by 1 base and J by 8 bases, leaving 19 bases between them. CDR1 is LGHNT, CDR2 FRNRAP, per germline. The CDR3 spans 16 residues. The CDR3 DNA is TGTGCTAGTGGTTTGGGTACCGGACTGGCAGGACCTACGCAGTATTTT. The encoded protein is CASGLGTGLAGPTQYF. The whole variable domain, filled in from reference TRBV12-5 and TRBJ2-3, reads DARVTQTPRHKVTEMGQEVTMRCQPILGHNTVFWYRQTMMQGLELLAYFRNRAPLDDSGMPKDRFSAEMPDATLATLKIQPSEPRDSAVYFCASGLGTGLAGPTQYFGPGTRLTVL.

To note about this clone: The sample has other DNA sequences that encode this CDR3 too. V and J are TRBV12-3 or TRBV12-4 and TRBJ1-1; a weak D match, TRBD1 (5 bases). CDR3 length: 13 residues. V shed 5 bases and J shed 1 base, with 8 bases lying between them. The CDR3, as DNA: TGTGCCAGCAGTCTGACAGAGAACACTGAAGCTTTCTTT. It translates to CASSLTENTEAFF.